This passage covers 27 T cell receptor beta chains from one sample sequenced in a study of neurological immune-mediated disorders. TCRdb fed the 5' RACE reads into MiXCR, producing one record per CDR3 protein. The profile covers 80,000 to 100,000 distinct CDR3 sequences, with about 5% appearing a single time and 6.5% to 9.5% taken by the ten largest. Time point reported: longitudinal time-point 2. The sequenced material came from PBMCs. Source of these receptors: a woman aged 55-70 years with multiple sclerosis.

This clonotype was seen ten or more times. The chain has TRBV7-7 and TRBJ1-5, with 9 bases lining up with TRBD1. Germline values: CDR1 SSHAT, CDR2 FNYEAQ (reference sequence). The ends lost 5 bases at V and 6 bases at J; junction bases unmatched: 11. The CDR3 spans 16 residues. CDR3 loop: CASSVRPGQGGQPQHF. CDR3 nucleotide sequence: TGTGCCAGCAGCGTAAGACCGGGACAGGGAGGTCAGCCCCAGCATTTT.

This clonotype came up a few times. This chain uses TRBV19 with TRBJ2-3, with D possibly being TRBD1 (5 bases). V was shortened by 9 bases and J by 1 base, with 8 bases between the two germline ends. Germline V gene sequence: CDR1 LNHDA, CDR2 SQIVND (reference sequence). This CDR3 is built from 12 residues. CDR3 DNA: TGTGCCAGCGAAGGGGGCACAGATACGCAGTATTTT. Its protein is CASEGGTDTQYF.

This clonotype was recorded many times. An end of the junction differs from the germline gene, which may be a read error. The chain uses TRBV29-1 and TRBJ2-7; 8 bases align to TRBD1. The CDR3 is 11 residues long. Germline CDR1 is SQVTM and CDR2 is ANQGSEA. The CDR3 region is CSVREPGQDQF. The CDR3 nucleotides read TGCAGCGTTCGGGAGCCGGGACAGGATCAATTC.

Many counts were recorded for this clonotype. DNA for the CDR3: TGTGCCACCAGCGGGCGGACAGGGAACAATGAGCAGTTCTTC. Protein: CATSGRTGNNEQFF. The chain links TRBV15 to TRBJ2-1, with 8 bases matching TRBD1. CDR3 length: 14 amino acids. The germline V gene has CDR1 LNHNV and CDR2 YYDKDF (reference sequence). J gave up 5 bases and V 5 bases, and 5 bases lay outside the gene matches.

This clonotype was observed at least ten times. V and J are TRBV5-8 and TRBJ2-7; D may be TRBD1 or TRBD2 (5 bases each). The ends were cut back, 0 bases at V and 2 bases at J, with 12 bases in the middle. The CDR3 loop spans 15 amino acids. Germline V CDR1 and CDR2: SGHTS, YDEGEE. CDR3 loop: CASSLVGAHAYEQYF. CDR3 sequence (DNA): TGTGCCAGCAGCTTGGTCGGGGCTCACGCCTACGAGCAGTACTTC.

The sample holds a few counts of this clonotype. The J gene is TRBJ1-2, the V gene TRBV6-2 or TRBV6-3, with 9 bases identical to TRBD1. Germline trimming cut 6 bases from V and 8 bases from J; bases unmatched to any gene: 7. Looked up from germline, CDR1 is MNHEY and CDR2 is SVGEGT. This CDR3 has 13 residues. CDR3 residues: CASSARDRVGYTF. The CDR3 DNA follows: TGTGCCAGCAGCGCCCGGGACAGGGTAGGCTACACCTTC.

This clonotype was detected many times. The chain employs TRBV5-1 and TRBJ2-3, with 7 positions matching TRBD1. Looked up from germline, CDR1 is SGHRS and CDR2 is YFSETQ. J lost 4 bases, V lost 3 bases, and 20 bases had no gene match. The CDR3 has 19 residues. The CDR3 DNA is TGCGCCAGCAGCTCCCCCAGGACAGGCACACAGATACGGGCAGATACGCAGTATTTT. Its protein is CASSSPRTGTQIRADTQYF.

The V gene is TRBV9, the J gene TRBJ1-5, with D unresolved. Germline V gene lookup returns CDR1 SGDLS and CDR2 YYNGEE. This CDR3 has 14 residues. Trimming left V 3 bases short and J 0 bases short, with 7 bases between. As DNA, the CDR3 is TGTGCCAGCAGCGGGTGGAATAGCAATCAGCCCCAGCATTTT. Translated: CASSGWNSNQPQHF. Together with reference TRBV9 and TRBJ1-5, the CDR3 gives the full variable domain: DSGVTQTPKHLITATGQRVTLRCSPRSGDLSVYWYQQSLDQGLQFLIQYYNGEERAKGNILERFSAQQFPDLHSELNLSSLELGDSALYFCASSGWNSNQPQHFGDGTRLSIL.

This clonotype has a count of ten or more. The chain joins TRBV12-3 or TRBV12-4 to TRBJ2-7; D is uncertain. The CDR3 sequence is 11 residues long. V lost 5 bases to trimming and J lost 5 bases, with 7 bases between them. The CDR3 region has the DNA TGTGCCAGCAGTGGATGGGACGAGCAGTACTTC. Amino acid sequence: CASSGWDEQYF.

This clonotype was detected many times. This chain uses TRBV14 with TRBJ2-7, with a possible D match to TRBD1 (6 bases). Germline assignment: CDR1 SGHDN and CDR2 FVKESK. V was cut by 4 bases and J by 7 bases, with 14 bases left in between. This CDR3 is built from 13 residues. This CDR3 is CASSLDSSREQYF. DNA for the CDR3: TGTGCCAGCAGCCTGGACAGTTCTCGGGAGCAGTACTTC.

In this sample, this clonotype turned up many times. The chain couples TRBV20-1 to TRBJ2-1; TRBD2 agrees at 13 bases. The V segment lost 6 bases and the J segment 3 bases; nucleotides outside the gene matches: 5. Per germline, CDR1 DFQATT and CDR2 SNEGSKA (reference sequence). The CDR3 sequence is 15 residues long. In DNA, the CDR3 is TGCAGTGCCGGACTAGCGGGGGACCTCTACAATGAGCAGTTCTTC. Translation gives CSAGLAGDLYNEQFF.

This clonotype was seen many times. At one end, the junction sequence differs from germline, possibly due to a read error. The chain links TRBV7-7 to TRBJ2-1; 9 bases match TRBD1. CDR1 is SSHAT, CDR2 FNYEAQ, per germline (reference sequence). This CDR3 comprises 14 residues. The CDR3 nucleotides are TGTGCTAGCAGCCTCGGACAGGGGACGGATGAGCAGTTCTTC. Protein product: CASSLGQGTDEQFF.

This clonotype was recorded at least ten times. The chain carries TRBV28 and TRBJ2-5; TRBD2 aligns across 11 bases. The CDR3 has 16 residues. J lost 2 bases, V lost 3 bases, and 5 bases had no gene match. Germline-derived CDR1 and CDR2 are MDHEN and SYDVKM. DNA of the CDR3: TGTGCCAGCAGTTTGCGCCTAGCGGGGGGTCAAGAGACCCAGTACTTC. Its protein product is CASSLRLAGGQETQYF.

The chain recombines TRBV6-5 with TRBJ1-3; D gene ambiguous. The CDR3 has 12 residues. Germline lookup yields CDR1 MNHEY and CDR2 SVGAGI. The V and J ends lost 10 bases and 4 bases respectively, with 11 bases between them. The CDR3 coding sequence is TGTGCCACCCGGTCGGGGGGAAACACCATATATTTT. It yields the protein CATRSGGNTIYF.

This clonotype has just a few counts. The rearrangement links TRBV5-1 to TRBJ2-3, with 11 bases fitting TRBD2. After removal of 3 bases from V and 5 bases from J, the junction contained 8 bases not matched to a gene. Per germline, CDR1 SGHRS and CDR2 YFSETQ. The CDR3 covers 16 residues. The CDR3 DNA follows: TGCGCCAGCAGCTCCACTAGCGGGGGTACCGGAGATACGCAGTATTTT. It codes for CASSSTSGGTGDTQYF.

This clonotype was seen ten or more times. The chain links TRBV3-1 to TRBJ2-1, with 7 bases that match TRBD2. Germline CDR1 reads LGHDT; CDR2 reads YNNKEL (reference sequence). Trimming took 1 base from V and 4 from J; bases not matched to a gene: 1. The CDR3 has 14 amino acids. This chain's CDR3 is CASSQAGGYNEQFF. CDR3 bases: TGTGCCAGCAGCCAAGCCGGGGGGTACAATGAGCAGTTCTTC.

A note on this clonotype: A much bigger clone sits one base away, suggesting this may be a read error. The rearrangement uses TRBV5-1 and TRBJ2-7; 7 bases are a match to TRBD1. Per the germline V gene, CDR1 is SGHRS and CDR2 is YFSETQ. The CDR3 totals 15 residues. Trimming at V came to 5 bases and at J to 3 bases, leaving 11 bases not matched to a gene. CDR3 amino acids: CASSRLGTVIYEQYF. DNA for the CDR3: TGCGCCAGCAGTAGATTAGGGACAGTGATCTACGAGCAGTACTTC.

This clonotype has ten or more counts. The V gene is TRBV20-1, the J gene TRBJ1-1; D is ambiguous. This CDR3 is 14 amino acids long. V lost 5 bases and J 1 base, leaving 14 bases between the germline ends. The germline gives CDR1 DFQATT, CDR2 SNEGSKA (reference sequence). The CDR3 DNA reads TGCAGTGCTGCCTCCGGGATCAGGAACACTGAAGCTTTCTTT. It yields the protein CSAASGIRNTEAFF.

This clonotype was detected many times. The chain recombines TRBV20-1 with TRBJ1-2; perhaps TRBD1 as D (5 bases). The ends were cut back, 5 bases at V and 4 bases at J, with 11 bases in the middle. Germline CDR1 DFQATT, CDR2 SNEGSKA (reference sequence). The CDR3 length is 12 residues. In DNA, the CDR3 is TGCAGTGCTCCCGTAGGGGCCTATGGCTACACCTTC. Amino acid sequence: CSAPVGAYGYTF.

This clonotype occurred once. The chain is built from TRBV7-7 and TRBJ2-2, with 7 bases matching TRBD1. After removal of 11 bases from V and 9 bases from J, the junction contained 21 bases not matched to a gene. There are 16 residues in the CDR3. Germline V lookup: CDR1 SSHAT, CDR2 FNYEAQ (reference sequence). The CDR3 bases are TGTGCCGCCTCACCCGGGACAGTGTGGTGTGAAAGGGAGCTGTTTTTT. Amino acid sequence: CAASPGTVWCERELFF.

This clonotype was recorded at least ten times. The chain combines TRBV20-1 with TRBJ1-2; 7 bases are shared with TRBD1. After removal of 4 bases from V and 6 bases from J, the junction contained 14 bases not matched to a gene. Germline CDR1 DFQATT, CDR2 SNEGSKA (reference sequence). The CDR3 sequence is 15 residues long. The CDR3 region is CSATKTGRPQDGYTF. The CDR3 nucleotides read TGCAGTGCTACTAAGACAGGGCGGCCGCAGGATGGCTACACCTTC.

This clonotype was seen repeatedly, ten times or more. This rearrangement joins TRBV5-1 to TRBJ1-2; D is undetermined. In germline, CDR1 is SGHRS, CDR2 YFSETQ. V lost 4 bases and J 3 bases, leaving 10 bases between the germline ends. CDR3 length: 13 amino acids. The CDR3 sequence: CASSDRVDYGYTF. CDR3 nucleotides: TGCGCCAGCAGCGATAGGGTCGACTATGGCTACACCTTC.

The table lists this clonotype with many counts. V gene TRBV6-1 combines with J gene TRBJ2-3; D is perhaps TRBD2 (5 bases). CDR3 length: 14 residues. Germline V CDR1 and CDR2: MNHNS, SASEGT. V shed 3 bases and J shed 5 bases, with 12 bases lying between them. Here the CDR3 reads CASSESPGRDTQYF. Written as DNA, the CDR3 is TGTGCCAGCAGTGAGTCCCCGGGGAGAGATACGCAGTATTTT.

In this sample, this clonotype turned up many times. The chain uses TRBV29-1 and TRBJ2-5, with a possible D match to TRBD1 (6 bases). Germline CDR1 reads SQVTM; CDR2 reads ANQGSEA. The CDR3 contains 13 residues. Deletions cut 7 bases from V and 1 base from J, with 13 bases between. The CDR3 sequence: CSAARGTQETQYF. As DNA, the CDR3 is TGCAGCGCCGCCAGGGGTACCCAAGAGACCCAGTACTTC.

This clonotype has a count of ten or more. V usage is TRBV3-1 and J usage is TRBJ2-5, with 12 bases identical to TRBD2. V lost 4 bases and J lost 5; bases outside the gene matches: 5. The CDR3 runs to 15 residues. CDR1 is LGHDT and CDR2 is YNNKEL in the germline V gene (reference sequence). This chain's CDR3 is CASSRPSGGAETQYF. The CDR3 DNA follows: TGTGCCAGCAGCCGACCTAGCGGGGGGGCCGAGACCCAGTACTTC.

There are many counts of this clonotype. This chain joins TRBV7-9 and TRBJ1-2; 9 nucleotides align to TRBD1. V lost 1 base to trimming and J lost 6 bases; unmatched junction nucleotides: 12. The CDR3 contains 17 residues. The germline CDR1 and CDR2 sequences are SEHNR and FQNEAQ (reference sequence). The CDR3 loop reads CASSLGGSGTGTHGYTF. CDR3 nucleotide sequence: TGTGCCAGCAGCTTAGGGGGCTCCGGGACAGGGACTCATGGCTACACCTTC.

V gene TRBV7-2 combines with J gene TRBJ2-5, with 8 bases that match TRBD1. Germline trimming cut 5 bases from V and 1 base from J; bases unmatched to any gene: 6. This CDR3 is built from 15 residues. In germline, CDR1 is SGHTA, CDR2 FQGNSA. Here the CDR3 reads CASSIQGAPQETQYF. The CDR3 nucleotides read TGTGCCAGCAGCATCCAGGGGGCGCCCCAAGAGACCCAGTACTTC.